The source of this T cell receptor (beta chain) is a study of beta chain features in type 1 diabetes. Study-level results: Across all four CD4+ subsets, people with type 1 diabetes showed modestly shorter TCRB CDR3s.

There are 18 residues in the CDR3. The J segment lost 9 bases and the V segment lost 3 bases, leaving 16 bases of the junction unmatched. Looked up from germline, CDR1 is KGHSH and CDR2 is LQKENI. Every bit of the isolated RNA underwent reverse transcription, so sequencing read expressed TCRB transcripts. Profiled with immunoSEQ multiplex PCR; TCRdb holds only in-frame clones, not every one. The sample holds 150,000 to 200,000 clones, approximately 8% seen once. Sampling consisted of one heparinised blood draw per donor, averaging around 100 mL. Stem cell-like memory, regulatory, central memory and naive CD4+ cells were sorted via CD45RO/CCR7/CD25/CD127/CD95/CD27. This clone was counted only a few times. Its antigen is not identified.

The origin of this receptor is a middle-aged woman with type 1 diabetes. Sequences were obtained from central memory CD4+ T cells from blood. The chain carries TRBV18 and TRBJ2-1, with 11 bases identical to TRBD2. CDR3 sequence reads: CASSPISLAGGPSAEQFF. The CDR3 DNA reads TGTGCCAGCTCACCCATTTCCCTAGCGGGAGGTCCCTCAGCTGAGCAGTTCTTC.